The present entry profiles one T cell receptor beta chain with its context. Trimming took 3 bases from V and 3 from J; bases not matched to a gene: 4. The CDR3 totals 15 residues. Germline V CDR1 and CDR2: SGHRS, YFSETQ. Sequenced by immunoSEQ multiplex PCR; TCRdb stores in-frame clones only, minus some. This sample yields under 300,000 clones, of which approximately 88% are seen a single time; approximately 1.5% belongs to the top ten. The entry originates in a study of blood T cell repertoires in COVID-19. Researchers sorted participants into cohorts using their self-reported clinical history. Sequencing used PBMCs or T cells enriched from blood (not recorded which). This TCR was recovered from a woman in her thirties or forties who had recovered from COVID-19. The chain employs TRBV5-1 and TRBJ2-2, with 8 nucleotides matching TRBD2. The CDR3 DNA reads as TGCGCCAGCAGCTACGGGGGGGCTGACACCGGGGAGCTGTTTTTT. Translating gives CASSYGGADTGELFF. The full variable domain, rest sourced from reference TRBV5-1 and TRBJ2-2, is KAGVTQTPRYLIKTRGQQVTLSCSPISGHRSVSWYQQTPGQGLQFLFEYFSETQRNKGNFPGRFSGRQFSNSRSEMNVSTLELGDSALYLCASSYGGADTGELFFGEGSRLTVL.